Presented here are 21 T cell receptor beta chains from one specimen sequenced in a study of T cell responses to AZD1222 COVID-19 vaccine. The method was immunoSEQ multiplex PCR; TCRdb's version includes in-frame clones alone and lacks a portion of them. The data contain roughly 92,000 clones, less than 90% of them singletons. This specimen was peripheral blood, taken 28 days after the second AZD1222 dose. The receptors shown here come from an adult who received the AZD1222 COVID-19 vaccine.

Written as DNA, the CDR3 is TGTGCCAGCAGCTCGGGGGGCTCCTACGAGCAGTACTTC. Residues: CASSSGGSYEQYF. The chain joins TRBV6-5 to TRBJ2-7; 7 positions agree with TRBD2. Germline V gene sequence: CDR1 MNHEY, CDR2 SVGAGI. V was clipped by 6 bases and J by 0 bases; unmatched bases: 2. This CDR3 has 13 residues.

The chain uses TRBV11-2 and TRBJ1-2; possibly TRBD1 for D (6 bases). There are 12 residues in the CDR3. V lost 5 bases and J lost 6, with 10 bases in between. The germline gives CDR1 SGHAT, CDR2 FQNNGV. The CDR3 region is CASSLYRDGYTF. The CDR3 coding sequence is TGTGCCAGCAGCCTTTACAGGGATGGCTACACCTTC.

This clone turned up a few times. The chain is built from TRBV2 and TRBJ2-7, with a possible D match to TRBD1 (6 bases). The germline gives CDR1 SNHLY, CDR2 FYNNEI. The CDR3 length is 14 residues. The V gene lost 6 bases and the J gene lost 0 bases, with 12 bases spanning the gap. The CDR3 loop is CASRSGQPSYEQYF. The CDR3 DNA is TGTGCCAGCAGGAGCGGACAGCCCTCCTACGAGCAGTACTTC.

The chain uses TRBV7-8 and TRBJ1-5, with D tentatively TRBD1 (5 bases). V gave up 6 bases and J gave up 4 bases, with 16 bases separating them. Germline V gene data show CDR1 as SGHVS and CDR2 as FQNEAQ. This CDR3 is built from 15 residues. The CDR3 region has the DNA TGTGCCAGCAGTCAGACCGGGACGGTGAATCAGCCCCAGCATTTT. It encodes CASSQTGTVNQPQHF. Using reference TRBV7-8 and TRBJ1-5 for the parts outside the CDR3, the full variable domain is GAGVSQSPRYKVAKRGQDVALRCDPISGHVSLFWYQQALGQGPEFLTYFQNEAQLDKSGLPSDRFFAERPEGSVSTLKIQRTQQEDSAVYLCASSQTGTVNQPQHFGDGTRLSIL.

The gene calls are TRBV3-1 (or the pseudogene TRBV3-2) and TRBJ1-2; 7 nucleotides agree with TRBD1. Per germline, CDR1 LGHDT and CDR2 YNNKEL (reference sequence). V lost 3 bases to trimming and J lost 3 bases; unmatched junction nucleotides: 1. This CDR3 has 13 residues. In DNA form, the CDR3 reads TGTGCCAGCAGCCAGACAGGGTACTATGGCTACACCTTC. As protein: CASSQTGYYGYTF.

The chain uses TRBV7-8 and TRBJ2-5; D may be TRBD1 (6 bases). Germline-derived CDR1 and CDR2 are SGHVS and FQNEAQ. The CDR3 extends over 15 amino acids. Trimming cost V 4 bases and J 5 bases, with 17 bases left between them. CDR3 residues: CASSSRGKGVETQYF. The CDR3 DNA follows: TGTGCCAGCAGCTCGCGTGGGAAGGGGGTGGAGACCCAGTACTTC.

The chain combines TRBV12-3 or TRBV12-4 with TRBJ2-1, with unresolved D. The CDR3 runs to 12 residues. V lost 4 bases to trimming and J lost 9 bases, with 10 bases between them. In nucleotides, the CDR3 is TGTGCCAGCAGTTGGGTCGGCGGTGAGCAGTTCTTC. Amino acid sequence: CASSWVGGEQFF.

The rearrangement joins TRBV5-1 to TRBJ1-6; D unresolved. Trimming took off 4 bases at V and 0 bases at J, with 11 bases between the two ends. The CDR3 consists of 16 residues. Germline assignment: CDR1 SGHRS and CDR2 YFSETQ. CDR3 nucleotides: TGCGCCAGCAGCCTGGCGGAGAGCTCCTATAATTCACCCCTCCACTTT. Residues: CASSLAESSYNSPLHF.

The CDR3 coding sequence is TGTGCTAGTGGTTTGTCTTTGAACACTGAAGCTTTCTTT. Protein sequence: CASGLSLNTEAFF. The chain recombines TRBV12-5 with TRBJ1-1; D gene ambiguous. Germline values: CDR1 LGHNT, CDR2 FRNRAP. CDR3 size: 13 residues. V was clipped by 2 bases and J by 0 bases, with 4 bases between them.

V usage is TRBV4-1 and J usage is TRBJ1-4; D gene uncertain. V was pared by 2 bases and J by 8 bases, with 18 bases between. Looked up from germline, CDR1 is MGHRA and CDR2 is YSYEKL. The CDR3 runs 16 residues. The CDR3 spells CASSQPTARAREKLFF. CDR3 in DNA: TGCGCCAGCAGCCAACCGACCGCCCGGGCCCGAGAAAAACTGTTTTTT.

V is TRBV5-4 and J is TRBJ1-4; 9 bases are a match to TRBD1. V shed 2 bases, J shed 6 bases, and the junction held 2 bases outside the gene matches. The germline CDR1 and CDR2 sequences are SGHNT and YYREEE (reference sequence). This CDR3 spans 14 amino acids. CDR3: CASSFRQGDEKLFF. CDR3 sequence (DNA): TGTGCCAGCAGCTTCAGACAGGGGGATGAAAAACTGTTTTTT.

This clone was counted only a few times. CDR3 sequence (DNA): TGTGCCAGCAGCTTGCAGTTAGGGTCGGCATCACCCCTCCACTTT. Translated: CASSLQLGSASPLHF. The rearrangement links TRBV7-9 to TRBJ1-6; D gene uncertain. The CDR3 runs to 15 residues. Deletions cut 3 bases from V and 10 bases from J, with 16 bases between. Per the germline V gene, CDR1 is SEHNR and CDR2 is FQNEAQ (reference sequence).

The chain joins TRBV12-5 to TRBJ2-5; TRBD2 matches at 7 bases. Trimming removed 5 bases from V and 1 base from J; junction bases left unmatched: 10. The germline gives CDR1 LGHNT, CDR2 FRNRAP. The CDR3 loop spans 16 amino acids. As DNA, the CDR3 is TGTGCTAGTGGTCCCTCCCTAGCGGTGCGCCAAGAGACCCAGTACTTC. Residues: CASGPSLAVRQETQYF.

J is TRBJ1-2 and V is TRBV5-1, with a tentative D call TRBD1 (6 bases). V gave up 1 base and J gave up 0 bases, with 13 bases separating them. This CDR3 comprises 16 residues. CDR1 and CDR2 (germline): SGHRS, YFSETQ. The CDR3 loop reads CASSLFTGTPNYGYTF. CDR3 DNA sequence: TGCGCCAGCAGCTTGTTTACAGGGACGCCTAACTATGGCTACACCTTC.

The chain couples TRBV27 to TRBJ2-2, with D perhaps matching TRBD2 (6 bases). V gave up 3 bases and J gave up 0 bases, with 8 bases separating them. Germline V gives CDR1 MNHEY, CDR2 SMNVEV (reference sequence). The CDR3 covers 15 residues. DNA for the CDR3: TGTGCCAGCAGTTTCGGGGGATCGAACACCGGGGAGCTGTTTTTT. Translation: CASSFGGSNTGELFF.

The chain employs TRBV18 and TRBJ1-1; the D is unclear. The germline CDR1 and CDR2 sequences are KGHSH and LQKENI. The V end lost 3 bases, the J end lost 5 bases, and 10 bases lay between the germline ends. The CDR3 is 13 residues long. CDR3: CASSPTQDTEAFF. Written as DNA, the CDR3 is TGTGCCAGCTCACCCACTCAGGATACTGAAGCTTTCTTT. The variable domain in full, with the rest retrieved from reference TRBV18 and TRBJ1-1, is NAGVMQNPRHLVRRRGQEARLRCSPMKGHSHVYWYRQLPEEGLKFMVYLQKENIIDESGMPKERFSAEFPKEGPSILRIQQVVRGDSAAYFCASSPTQDTEAFFGQGTRLTVV.

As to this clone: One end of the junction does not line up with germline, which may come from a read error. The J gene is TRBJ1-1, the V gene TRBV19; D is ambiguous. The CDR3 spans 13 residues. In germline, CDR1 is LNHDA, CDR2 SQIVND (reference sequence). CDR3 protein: CASSISDHTQAFF. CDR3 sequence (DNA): TGTGCCAGTAGTATTTCGGACCACACTCAAGCTTTCTTT.

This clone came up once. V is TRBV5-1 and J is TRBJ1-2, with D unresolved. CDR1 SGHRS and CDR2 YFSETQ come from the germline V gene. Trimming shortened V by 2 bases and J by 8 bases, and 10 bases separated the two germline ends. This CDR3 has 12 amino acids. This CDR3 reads CASSFLSEGYTF. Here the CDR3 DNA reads TGCGCCAGCAGCTTCCTCTCGGAGGGCTACACCTTC.

The chain's CDR3 is CASSQELNYLGEQFF. DNA for the CDR3: TGTGCCAGCAGCCAAGAACTAAATTATCTGGGTGAGCAGTTCTTC. The chain couples TRBV14 to TRBJ2-1; unclear D gene. The ends were cut back, 0 bases at V and 9 bases at J, with 15 bases in the middle. The length of the CDR3 is 15 residues. Germline V gene lookup returns CDR1 SGHDN and CDR2 FVKESK.

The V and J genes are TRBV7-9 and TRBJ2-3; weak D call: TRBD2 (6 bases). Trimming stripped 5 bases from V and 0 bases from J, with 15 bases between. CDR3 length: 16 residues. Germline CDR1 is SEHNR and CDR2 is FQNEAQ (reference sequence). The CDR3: CASSSRGSASTDTQYF. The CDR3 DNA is TGTGCCAGCAGCAGTCGGGGGAGTGCTAGCACAGATACGCAGTATTTT.

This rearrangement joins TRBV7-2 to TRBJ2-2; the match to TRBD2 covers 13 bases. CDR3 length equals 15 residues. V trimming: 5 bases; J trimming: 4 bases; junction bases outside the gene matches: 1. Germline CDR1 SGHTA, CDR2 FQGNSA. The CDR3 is CASSGLAGATGELFF. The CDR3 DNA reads TGTGCCAGCAGCGGACTAGCGGGGGCCACCGGGGAGCTGTTTTTT.